This T cell receptor (beta chain) was sequenced for a study of long-term antiretroviral therapy in people with HIV. As for the study in general: Earliest sampling preceded the 2015 immediate-ART recommendation by about a decade.

Germline CDR1 SGHDN, CDR2 FVKESK. The CDR3 runs 15 residues. V lost 4 bases and J lost 4; bases outside the gene matches: 1. They ran version v3.0 of the immunoSEQ assay at survey level. Profiled with immunoSEQ multiplex PCR; TCRdb holds only in-frame clones, not every one. The sample includes 30,000 to 40,000 clones, around 88% of them seen just once. The sample was unsorted PBMCs, taken just before starting antiretroviral therapy. This rearrangement joins TRBV14 to TRBJ2-2; 12 positions agree with TRBD1. The clonotype was recovered from a woman between 18 and 29 years old with HIV. The CDR3 protein is CASSRDRGRTGELFF. Written as DNA, the CDR3 is TGTGCCAGCAGCCGGGACAGGGGGCGCACCGGGGAGCTGTTTTTT.